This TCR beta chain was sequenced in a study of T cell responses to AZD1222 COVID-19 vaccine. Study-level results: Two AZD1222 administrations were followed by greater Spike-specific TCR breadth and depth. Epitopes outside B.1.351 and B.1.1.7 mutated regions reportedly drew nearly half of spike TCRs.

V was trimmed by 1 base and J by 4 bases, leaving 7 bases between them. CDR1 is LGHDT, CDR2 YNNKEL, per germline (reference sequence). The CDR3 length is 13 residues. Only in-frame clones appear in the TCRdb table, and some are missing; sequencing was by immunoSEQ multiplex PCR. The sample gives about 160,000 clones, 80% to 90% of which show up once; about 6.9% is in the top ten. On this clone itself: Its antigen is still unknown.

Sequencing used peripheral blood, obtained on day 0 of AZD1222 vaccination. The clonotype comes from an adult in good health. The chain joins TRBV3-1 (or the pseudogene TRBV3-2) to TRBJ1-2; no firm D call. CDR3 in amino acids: CASSQGALYGYTF. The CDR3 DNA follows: TGTGCCAGCAGCCAAGGTGCCCTCTATGGCTACACCTTC.